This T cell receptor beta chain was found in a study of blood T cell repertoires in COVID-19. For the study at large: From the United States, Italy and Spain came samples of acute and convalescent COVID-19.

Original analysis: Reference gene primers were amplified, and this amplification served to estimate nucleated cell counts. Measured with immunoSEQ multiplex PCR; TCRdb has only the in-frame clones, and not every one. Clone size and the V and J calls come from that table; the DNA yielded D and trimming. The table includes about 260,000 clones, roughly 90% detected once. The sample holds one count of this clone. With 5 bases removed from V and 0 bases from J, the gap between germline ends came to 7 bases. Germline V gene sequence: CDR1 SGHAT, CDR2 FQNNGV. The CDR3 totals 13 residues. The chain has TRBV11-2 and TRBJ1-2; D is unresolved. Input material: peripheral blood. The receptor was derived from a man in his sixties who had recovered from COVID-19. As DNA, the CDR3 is TGTGCCAGCAGCCACCAGGCTAACTATGGCTACACCTTC. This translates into CASSHQANYGYTF.